The sequence of this TCR beta chain was determined in a study of shared clonotypes between healthy human individuals. Both subsets, CD45RA+ naive and CD45RA-negative memory, were split from the CD4+ cells. Trimming removed 5 bases from V and 5 bases from J; junction bases left unmatched: 9. The CDR3 length is 15 residues. Germline values: CDR1 SGHVS, CDR2 FQNEAQ. Each subset's genomic DNA was shared equally among a number of immunoSEQ plates. Clones were sequenced by immunoSEQ multiplex PCR, and TCRdb holds only the in-frame ones, with some missing. The sample carries some 1 million clones, 65% to 75% recorded once.

Specimen: memory CD4+ T cells sorted from blood. This sample's subset: CD45RA-negative fraction. The sequence came from a man between 18 and 29 years old in good health. The V call is TRBV7-8, the J call TRBJ2-5; 9 bases are a match to TRBD1. CDR3 protein: CASSRSTGGGETQYF. The CDR3 coding sequence is TGTGCCAGCAGCCGCTCGACAGGGGGAGGGGAGACCCAGTACTTC. Full variable domain (missing parts from reference TRBV7-8 and TRBJ2-5): GAGVSQSPRYKVAKRGQDVALRCDPISGHVSLFWYQQALGQGPEFLTYFQNEAQLDKSGLPSDRFFAERPEGSVSTLKIQRTQQEDSAVYLCASSRSTGGGETQYFGPGTRLLVL.